The table lists the clone carrying this T cell receptor (beta chain) with a few counts. TCRdb passed the 5' RACE reads through MiXCR, listing each CDR3 protein once. The table includes approximately 24,000 distinct CDR3 sequences, about 5.5% detected once. The sample is drawn from a study of T cells after yellow fever vaccination. Findings and caveats of the study: The CD4 compartment and the CD8 compartment contained a small share of clonotypes in common. In post-booster samples, most primary-vaccination clones reappeared (approximately 96% CD4, over 70% CD8).

CDR3 size: 16 residues. Germline V CDR1 and CDR2: SGHTA, FQGNSA. V was pared by 3 bases and J by 0 bases, with 12 bases between. The sample in question was PBMCs, either bulk or a sorted T-cell subset (CD4+, CD8+, memory, or dextramer-sorted; not recorded which), obtained 15 days after the yellow fever booster vaccination. The TCR sequence derives from a man aged 30 to 45 who received the YFV17D yellow fever vaccine. This chain connects TRBV7-2 to TRBJ1-3; D gene uncertain. The CDR3 bases are TGTGCCAGCAGCTTGGTTGACCTGAGCTCTGGAAACACCATATATTTT. Translation: CASSLVDLSSGNTIYF. The variable domain in full, with the rest retrieved from reference TRBV7-2 and TRBJ1-3, is GAGVSQSPSNKVTEKGKDVELRCDPISGHTALYWYRQSLGQGLEFLIYFQGNSAPDKSGLPSDRFSAERTGGSVSTLTIQRTQQEDSAVYLCASSLVDLSSGNTIYFGEGSWLTVV.